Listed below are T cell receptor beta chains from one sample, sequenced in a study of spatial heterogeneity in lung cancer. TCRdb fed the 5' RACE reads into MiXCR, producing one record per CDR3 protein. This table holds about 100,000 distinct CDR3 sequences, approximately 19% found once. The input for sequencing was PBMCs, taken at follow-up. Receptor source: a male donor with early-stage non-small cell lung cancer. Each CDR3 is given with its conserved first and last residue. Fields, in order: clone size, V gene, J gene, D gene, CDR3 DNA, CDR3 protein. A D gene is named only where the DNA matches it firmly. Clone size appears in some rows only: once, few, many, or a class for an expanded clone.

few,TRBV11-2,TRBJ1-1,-,TGTGCCAGCAGCTCAACGACAGGAGCGAACACTGAAGCTTTCTTT,CASSSTTGANTEAFF
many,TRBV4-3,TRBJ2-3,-,TGCGCCAGCAGCCAAGATATTGGGGGCACAGATACGCAGTATTTT,CASSQDIGGTDTQYF
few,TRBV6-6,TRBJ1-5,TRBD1,TGTGCCAGCAGATCCGGGACAGGGGGTCAGCCCCAGCATTTT,CASRSGTGGQPQHF
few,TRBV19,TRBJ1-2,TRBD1,TGTGCCAGTAGTCCCAGGACAGGGGACGGCTACACCTTC,CASSPRTGDGYTF
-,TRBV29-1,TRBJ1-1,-,TGCAGCCCGTTCTCCCCCCTGAAAACTGAAGCTTTCTTT,CSPFSPLKTEAFF
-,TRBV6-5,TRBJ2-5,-,TGTGCCAGCAGTTACTCCTCACAGCAAGAGACCCAGTACTTC,CASSYSSQQETQYF
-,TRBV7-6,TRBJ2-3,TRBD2,TGTGCCAGCAGCTTAGCTGGGACTAGCGGTAGCACAGATACGCAGTATTTT,CASSLAGTSGSTDTQYF
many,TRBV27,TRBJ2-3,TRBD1,TGTGCCAGCAGCTCCTGGGGACAGTTGAATACGCAGTATTTT,CASSSWGQLNTQYF
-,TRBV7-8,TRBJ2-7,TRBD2,TGTGCCAGCAGCTTAGAAACCAGCGGGGGCTACGAGCAGTACTTC,CASSLETSGGYEQYF
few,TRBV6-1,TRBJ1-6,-,TGTGCCAGCAGTGAACCAGGGCGTTCACCCCTCCACTTT,CASSEPGRSPLHF
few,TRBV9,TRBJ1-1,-,TGTGCCAGCAGCGGAGGGAATCGGATCCCCACTGAAGCTTTCTTT,CASSGGNRIPTEAFF
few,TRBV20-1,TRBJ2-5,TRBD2,TGCAGTGCTAGCGGACTAGCGGGATTACAAGAGACCCAGTACTTC,CSASGLAGLQETQYF
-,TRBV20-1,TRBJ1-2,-,TGCAGTGCTAGAGAGGGGAGGGGTAGCTATGGCTACACCTTC,CSAREGRGSYGYTF
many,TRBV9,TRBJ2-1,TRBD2,TGTGCCAGCAGCGTGGTAGCGGGAAAGGGTGAGCAGTTCTTC,CASSVVAGKGEQFF
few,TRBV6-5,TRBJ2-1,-,TGTGCCAGCAGTTACTGGAGCCCGGCGGGAAAGGGGTACAATGAGCAGTTCTTC,CASSYWSPAGKGYNEQFF
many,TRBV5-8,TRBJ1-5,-,TGTGCCAGCAACTCGGGACGCGACAATCAGCCCCAGCATTTT,CASNSGRDNQPQHF
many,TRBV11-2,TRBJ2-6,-,TGTGCCAGCAGCATGAACGGGGCCTCTGGGGCCAACGTCCTGACTTTC,CASSMNGASGANVLTF
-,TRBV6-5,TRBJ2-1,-,TGTGCCAGCAGGAGACAGCCTACCAATGAGCAGTTCTTC,CASRRQPTNEQFF
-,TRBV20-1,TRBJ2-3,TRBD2,TGCAGTGCTAGTCCTAGCGGGACAGATACGCAGTATTTT,CSASPSGTDTQYF
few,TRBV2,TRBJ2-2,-,TGTGCCAGCAGTGCAAGTACCGGGGAGCTGTTTTTT,CASSASTGELFF
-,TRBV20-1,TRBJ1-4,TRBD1,TGCAGTGCTAGCTTCCGGGACAGGGGGCCTGAAAAACTGTTTTTT,CSASFRDRGPEKLFF
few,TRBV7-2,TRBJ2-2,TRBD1,TGTGCCAGCAGCCGACAGGGGAACACCGGGGAGCTGTTTTTT,CASSRQGNTGELFF
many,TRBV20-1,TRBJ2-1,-,TGCAGTGGCACTATCGGGACGGCCTACAATGAGCAGTTCTTC,CSGTIGTAYNEQFF
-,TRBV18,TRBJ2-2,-,TGTGCCAGCTCACCAAACGGAGGAAGGAGGGACACCGGGGAGCTGTTTTTT,CASSPNGGRRDTGELFF
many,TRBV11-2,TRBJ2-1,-,TGTGCCAGCAGCTTAACTGACAATGAGCAGTTCTTC,CASSLTDNEQFF
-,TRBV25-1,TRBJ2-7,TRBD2,TGTGCCAGCGGGGGATTAGCGGGTGGATCCTACGAGCAGTACTTC,CASGGLAGGSYEQYF
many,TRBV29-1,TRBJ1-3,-,TGCAGCGTTGAAGATCCCGAACTCAACTCTGGAAACACCATATATTTT,CSVEDPELNSGNTIYF
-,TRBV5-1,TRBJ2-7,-,TGCGCCAGCAGCGGGGCCGTGAACGCCTACGAGCAGTACTTC,CASSGAVNAYEQYF
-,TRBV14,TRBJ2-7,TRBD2,TGTGCCAGCAGCCAAGATGATAGCGGGAGGCTGACGGGGGAGCAGTACTTC,CASSQDDSGRLTGEQYF
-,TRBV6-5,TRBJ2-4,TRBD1,TGTGCCAGCAGTTGGGACAGGGCTAACATTCAGTACTTC,CASSWDRANIQYF
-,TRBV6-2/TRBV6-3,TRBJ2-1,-,TGTGCCAGCAGTTACGTTTTGCGGGTGGGCACGTTCTTC,CASSYVLRVGTFF
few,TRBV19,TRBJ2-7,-,TGTGCCAGTAAGGACAGAAACTACGAGCAGTACTTC,CASKDRNYEQYF
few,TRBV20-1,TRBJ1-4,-,TGCAGTGCTACCGAGGACAACGGTAATGAAAAACTGTTTTTT,CSATEDNGNEKLFF
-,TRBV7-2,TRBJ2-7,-,TGTGCCAGCAGCGATGACTACCTCCACTACGAGCAGTACTTC,CASSDDYLHYEQYF
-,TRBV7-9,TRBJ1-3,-,TGTGCCAGCAGGCACGCGACAGGACATCTTAGAAACACCATATATTTT,CASRHATGHLRNTIYF
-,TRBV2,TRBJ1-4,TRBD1,TGTGCCAGCATCCGGACAGGGAGTGAAAAACTGTTTTTT,CASIRTGSEKLFF
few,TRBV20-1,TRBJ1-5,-,TGCAGTGCTAGAGATGGAAGCAATCAGCCCCAGCATTTT,CSARDGSNQPQHF
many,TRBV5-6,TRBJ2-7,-,TGTGCCAGCAGCTTGGATCCCAGAGGGTCCTACGAGCAGTACTTC,CASSLDPRGSYEQYF
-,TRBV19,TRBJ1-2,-,TGTGCCAGTAGTATAGATCACCCAGCAAACTATGGCTACACCTTC,CASSIDHPANYGYTF
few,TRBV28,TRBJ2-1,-,TGTGCCAGCAGCGCCTTGAGCTCCTACAATGAGCAGTTCTTC,CASSALSSYNEQFF
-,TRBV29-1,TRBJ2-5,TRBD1,TGCAGCGTTCAAAGGGGGCGAGGGGAGACCCAGTACTTC,CSVQRGRGETQYF
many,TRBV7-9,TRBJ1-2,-,TGTGCCAGCAGCTTGGACAGCAACTATGGCTACACCTTC,CASSLDSNYGYTF
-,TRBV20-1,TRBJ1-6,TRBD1,TGCAGTGCTAGCCCGGGACAGGGTAATTCACCCCTCCACTTT,CSASPGQGNSPLHF
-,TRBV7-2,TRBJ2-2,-,TGTGCCAGCAAGGGGGGAGGTCGAACCGGGGAGCTGTTTTTT,CASKGGGRTGELFF
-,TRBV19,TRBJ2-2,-,TGTGCCAGTAGTACCACACGGACCGGGGAGCTGTTTTTT,CASSTTRTGELFF